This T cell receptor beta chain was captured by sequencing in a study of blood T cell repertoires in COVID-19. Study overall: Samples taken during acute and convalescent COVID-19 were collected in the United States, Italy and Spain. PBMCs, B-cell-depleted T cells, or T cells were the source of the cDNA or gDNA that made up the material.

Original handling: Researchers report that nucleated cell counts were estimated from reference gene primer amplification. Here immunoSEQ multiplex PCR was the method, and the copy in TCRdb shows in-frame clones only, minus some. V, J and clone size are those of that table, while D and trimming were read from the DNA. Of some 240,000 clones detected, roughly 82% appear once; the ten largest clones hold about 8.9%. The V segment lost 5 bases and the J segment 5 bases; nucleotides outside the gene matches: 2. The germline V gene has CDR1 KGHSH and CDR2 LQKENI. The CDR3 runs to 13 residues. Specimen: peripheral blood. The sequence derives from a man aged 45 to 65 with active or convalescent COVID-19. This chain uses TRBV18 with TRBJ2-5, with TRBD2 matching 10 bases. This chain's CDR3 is CASSSGLAETQYF. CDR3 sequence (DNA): TGTGCCAGCTCATCGGGACTAGCGGAGACCCAGTACTTC.